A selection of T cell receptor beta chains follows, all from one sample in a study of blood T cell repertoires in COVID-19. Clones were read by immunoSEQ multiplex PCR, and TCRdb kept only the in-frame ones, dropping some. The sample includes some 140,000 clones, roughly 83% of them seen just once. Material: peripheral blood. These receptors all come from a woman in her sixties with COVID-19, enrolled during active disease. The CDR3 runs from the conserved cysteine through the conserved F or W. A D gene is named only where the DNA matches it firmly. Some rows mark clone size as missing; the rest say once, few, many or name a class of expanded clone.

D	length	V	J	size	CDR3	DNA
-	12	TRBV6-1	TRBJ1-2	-	CASSEVAGSDTF	TGTGCCAGCAGTGAAGTTGCGGGGAGCGACACCTTC
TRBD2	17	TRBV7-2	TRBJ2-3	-	CASSSYVGSGSSDTQYF	TGTGCCAGCAGCTCTTACGTTGGTAGCGGGAGTTCAGATACGCAGTATTTT
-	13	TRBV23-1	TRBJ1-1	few	CASPQLRNTEAFF	TGCGCCAGCCCACAGCTTAGGAACACTGAAGCTTTCTTT
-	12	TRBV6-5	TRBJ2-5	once	CASSRTGETQYF	TGTGCCAGCAGCCGCACAGGGGAGACCCAGTACTTC
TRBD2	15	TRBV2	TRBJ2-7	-	CASRSTSGSSGEQYF	TGTGCCAGCAGGTCGACTAGCGGGAGCTCAGGCGAGCAGTACTTC
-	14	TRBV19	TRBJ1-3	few	CASSTRTSGNTIYF	TGTGCCAGTAGTACGCGGACATCGGGAAACACCATATATTTT
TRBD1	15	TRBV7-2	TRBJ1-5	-	CASSSDRGNNQPQHF	TGTGCCAGCAGTTCCGACAGGGGGAACAATCAGCCCCAGCATTTT
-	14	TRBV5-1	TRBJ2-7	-	CASSLRDSLYEQYF	TGCGCCAGCAGCTTGCGGGACTCCCTCTACGAGCAGTACTTC
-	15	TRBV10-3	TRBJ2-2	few	CAIKAGRRDTGELFF	TGTGCCATCAAGGCCGGGAGAAGGGACACCGGGGAGCTGTTTTTT
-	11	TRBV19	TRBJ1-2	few	CASSMAGGYTF	TGTGCCAGTAGTATGGCGGGTGGCTACACCTTC
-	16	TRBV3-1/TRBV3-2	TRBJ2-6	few	CATSGQLGSGANVLTF	TGTGCCACCTCGGGACAACTGGGCTCTGGGGCCAACGTCCTGACTTTC
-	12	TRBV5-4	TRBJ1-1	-	CASRARASEAFF	TGTGCCAGCAGAGCCAGGGCTTCTGAAGCTTTCTTT
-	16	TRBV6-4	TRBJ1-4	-	CASSDSGREANEKLFF	TGTGCCAGCAGTGACTCGGGCAGGGAGGCTAATGAAAAACTGTTTTTT
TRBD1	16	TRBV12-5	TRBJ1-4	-	CASGLASGTGDAKLFF	TGTGCTAGTGGTTTGGCATCCGGGACAGGGGATGCAAAACTGTTTTTT
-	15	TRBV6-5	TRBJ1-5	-	CASRRIQGPNQPQHF	TGTGCCAGCAGGCGCATACAGGGCCCGAATCAGCCCCAGCATTTT
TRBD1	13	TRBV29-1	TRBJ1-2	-	CSVQGQANYGYTF	TGCAGCGTGCAGGGACAGGCGAACTATGGCTACACCTTC
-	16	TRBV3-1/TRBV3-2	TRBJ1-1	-	CASSQGGTSMNTEAFF	TGTGCCAGCAGCCAAGGGGGGACATCCATGAACACTGAAGCTTTCTTT
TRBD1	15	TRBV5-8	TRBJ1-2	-	CASRLGTGIAVGYTF	TGTGCCAGCAGACTAGGGACAGGGATTGCAGTGGGCTACACCTTC
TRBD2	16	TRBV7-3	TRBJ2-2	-	CASSFGRGVHTGELFF	TGTGCCAGCAGCTTCGGGAGGGGAGTTCACACCGGGGAGCTGTTTTTT
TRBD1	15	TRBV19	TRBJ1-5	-	CASRDSGRGHQPQHF	TGTGCCAGTAGAGACAGTGGCAGGGGGCATCAGCCCCAGCATTTT
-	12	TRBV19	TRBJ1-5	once	CASSIGDQPQHF	TGTGCCAGTAGTATAGGAGATCAGCCCCAGCATTTT
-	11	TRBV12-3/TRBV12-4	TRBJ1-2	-	CASSSQSSHTF	TGTGCCAGCAGTTCCCAAAGTAGTCACACCTTC
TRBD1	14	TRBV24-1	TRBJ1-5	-	CATSATGGGQPQHF	TGTGCCACCAGCGCCACAGGGGGCGGTCAGCCCCAGCATTTT
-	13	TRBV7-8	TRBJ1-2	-	CASSSRGGDGYTF	TGTGCCAGCAGCTCCCGCGGGGGGGATGGCTACACCTTC
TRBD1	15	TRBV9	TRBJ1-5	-	CASSGGQGLDQPQHF	TGTGCCAGCAGCGGGGGACAGGGTTTAGATCAGCCCCAGCATTTT
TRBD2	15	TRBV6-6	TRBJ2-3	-	CASRPGLAGGDTQYF	TGTGCCAGCAGGCCCGGACTAGCGGGGGGGGATACGCAGTATTTT